The 5 T cell receptor beta chains below come from one sample, sequenced in a study of OX40 agonist ivuxolimab in advanced cancers. The assay was immunoSEQ multiplex PCR, and TCRdb's table has in-frame clones only and misses some. This table holds over 60,000 clones, roughly nine tenths found once. Sequenced here: CD4+ or CD8+ T cells sorted from blood, sampled in a trial of the OX40 agonist ivuxolimab. These TCRs come from an adult with an advanced solid tumor such as melanoma, head and neck, liver or kidney cancer.

Comment on this clone: At one end, the junction sequence differs from germline, possibly due to a read error. The chain carries TRBV28 and TRBJ2-1, with TRBD2 as a possible D gene (5 bases). Germline assignment: CDR1 MDHEN and CDR2 SYDVKM. The CDR3 totals 16 residues. CDR3 sequence reads: CASSSWTPSGYSEQFF. The CDR3 DNA reads TGTGCCAGCAGTTCATGGACCCCTTCGGGGTACAGTGAGCAGTTCTTC.

The chain joins TRBV2 to TRBJ2-1, with 11 nucleotides matching TRBD2. The CDR3 covers 17 residues. V was clipped by 3 bases and J by 4 bases; unmatched bases: 8. CDR1 is SNHLY, CDR2 FYNNEI, per germline. The CDR3 DNA sequence: TGTGCCAGCAGTGACGTGGCTAGCGGGGGGTTATACAATGAGCAGTTCTTC. Protein sequence: CASSDVASGGLYNEQFF.

The chain carries TRBV4-2 and TRBJ2-7, with D tentatively TRBD1 (5 bases). The V and J ends lost 4 bases and 0 bases respectively, with 16 bases between them. The CDR3 totals 16 residues. CDR1 and CDR2 (germline): LGHNA, YNFKEQ. The CDR3 protein is CASSPVAGLDSYEQYF. Written as DNA, the CDR3 is TGTGCCAGCAGCCCCGTCGCAGGGCTGGACTCCTACGAGCAGTACTTC.

The V and J genes are TRBV15 and TRBJ1-2, with 7 bases lining up with TRBD1. The germline CDR1 and CDR2 sequences are LNHNV and YYDKDF (reference sequence). The CDR3 runs to 15 residues. Losses at the gene ends were 6 bases for V and 8 bases for J; bases not matched to a gene: 15. CDR3 sequence: CATRPGTAQTGGYTF. CDR3 in DNA: TGTGCCACCAGGCCGGGGACAGCCCAGACTGGCGGCTACACCTTC.

The genes are TRBV10-2 and TRBJ2-1, with D perhaps TRBD2 (5 bases). The CDR3 is made up of 13 amino acids. V was pared by 8 bases and J by 0 bases, with 8 bases between. CDR1 and CDR2 from the germline V gene are WSHSY and SAAADI. CDR3 in amino acids: CASRRSSYNEQFF. CDR3 in DNA: TGCGCCAGCCGGAGGAGCTCCTACAATGAGCAGTTCTTC.